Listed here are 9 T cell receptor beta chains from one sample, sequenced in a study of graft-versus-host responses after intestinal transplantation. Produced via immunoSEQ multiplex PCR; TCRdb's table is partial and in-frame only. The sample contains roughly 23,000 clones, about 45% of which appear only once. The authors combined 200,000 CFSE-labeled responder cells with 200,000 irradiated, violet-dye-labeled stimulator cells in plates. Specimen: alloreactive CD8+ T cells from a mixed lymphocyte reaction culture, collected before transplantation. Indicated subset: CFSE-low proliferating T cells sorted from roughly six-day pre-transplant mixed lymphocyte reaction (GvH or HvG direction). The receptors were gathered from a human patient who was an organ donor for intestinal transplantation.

The CDR3 region is CASSVAGGVYNEQFF. In nucleotides, the CDR3 is TGTGCCAGCAGTGTCGCGGGAGGAGTTTATAATGAGCAGTTCTTC. The chain couples TRBV2 to TRBJ2-1; 8 nucleotides line up with TRBD2. V dropped 4 bases and J dropped 7; count of bases not matched to a gene: 9. CDR3 length equals 15 residues. CDR1 and CDR2 (germline): SNHLY, FYNNEI.

For the CDR3, the DNA is TGTGCCAGCAGCTTGGCAACAGGGTGGGAGACTTACTACAATGAGCAGTTCTTC. Its protein is CASSLATGWETYYNEQFF. The rearrangement uses TRBV5-5 and TRBJ2-1; tentative D call: TRBD1 (6 bases). The CDR3 extends over 18 amino acids. Germline CDR1 and CDR2: SGHKS and YYEKEE (reference sequence). V was trimmed by 0 bases and J by 3 bases, leaving 19 bases between them.

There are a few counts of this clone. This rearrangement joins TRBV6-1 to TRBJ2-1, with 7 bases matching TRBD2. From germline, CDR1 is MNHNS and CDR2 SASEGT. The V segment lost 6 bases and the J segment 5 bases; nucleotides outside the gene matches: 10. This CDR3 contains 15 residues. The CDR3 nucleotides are TGTGCCAGCAGATCCCCTTGGGAGGGCAACAATGAGCAGTTCTTC. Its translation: CASRSPWEGNNEQFF.

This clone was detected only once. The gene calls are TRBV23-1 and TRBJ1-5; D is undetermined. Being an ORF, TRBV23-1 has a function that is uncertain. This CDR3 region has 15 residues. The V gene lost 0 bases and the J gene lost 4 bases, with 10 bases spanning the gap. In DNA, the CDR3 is TGCGCCAGCAGTCAATCCTTCCCCGGTAATCAGCCCCAGCATTTT. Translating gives CASSQSFPGNQPQHF.

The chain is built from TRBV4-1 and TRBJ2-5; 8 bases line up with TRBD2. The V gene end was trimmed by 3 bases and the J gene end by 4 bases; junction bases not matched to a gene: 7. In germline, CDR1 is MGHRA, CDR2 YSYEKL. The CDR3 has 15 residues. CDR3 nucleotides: TGCGCCAGCAGCCACATTGGACTAGCCCCAGAGACCCAGTACTTC. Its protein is CASSHIGLAPETQYF.

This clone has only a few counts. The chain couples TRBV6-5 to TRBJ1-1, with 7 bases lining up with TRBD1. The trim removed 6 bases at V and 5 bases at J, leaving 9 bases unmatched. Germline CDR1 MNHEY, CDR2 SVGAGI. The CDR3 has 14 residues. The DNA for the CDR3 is TGTGCCAGCAGCCACAGGGGCGGAGGGACTGAAGCTTTCTTT. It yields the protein CASSHRGGGTEAFF.

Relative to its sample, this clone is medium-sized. The CDR3 spells CASSQVTGTGAEAFF. The CDR3 DNA reads TGTGCCAGCAGCCAAGTGACAGGGACGGGTGCTGAAGCTTTCTTT. The V and J genes are TRBV4-2 and TRBJ1-1; 7 positions match TRBD1. CDR1 LGHNA and CDR2 YNFKEQ come from the germline V gene. V shed 1 base and J 6 bases; nucleotides not matched to a gene: 8. This CDR3 region has 15 residues.

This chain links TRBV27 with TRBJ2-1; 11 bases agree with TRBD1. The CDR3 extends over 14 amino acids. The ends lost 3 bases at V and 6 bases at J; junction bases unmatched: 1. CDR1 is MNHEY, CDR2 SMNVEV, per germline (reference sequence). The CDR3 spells CASSFGTGGNEQFF. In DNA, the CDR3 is TGTGCCAGCAGTTTCGGGACAGGGGGCAATGAGCAGTTCTTC.

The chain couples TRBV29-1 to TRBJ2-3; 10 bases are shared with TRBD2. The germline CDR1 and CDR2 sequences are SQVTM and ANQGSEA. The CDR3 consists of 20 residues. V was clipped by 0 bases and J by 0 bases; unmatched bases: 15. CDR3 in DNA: TGCAGCGTTGAAGATTACGGCAGACCGGGACTAGCGACTAGCACAGATACGCAGTATTTT. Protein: CSVEDYGRPGLATSTDTQYF.